This TCR beta chain comes out of a study of blood T cell repertoires in COVID-19. Study context: COVID-19 samples collected from the United States, Italy and Spain covered acute and convalescent phases. From T cells, B-cell-depleted T cells, or PBMCs came the material, which was cDNA or gDNA.

The J segment lost 4 bases and the V segment lost 4 bases, leaving 9 bases of the junction unmatched. The CDR3 is 14 residues long. The V gene's germline CDR1 is SQVTM and CDR2 ANQGSEA. Source study methods: Reference gene primer amplification in the assay estimated nucleated cell counts. The repertoire was sequenced with immunoSEQ multiplex PCR; TCRdb's copy has only in-frame clones and lacks some. Clonal size and the V and J genes are those of that table, whereas D and trimming came from the DNA. There are about 71,000 clones in the sample; about 81% occur only once, and about 13% lies in the top ten.

This chain joins TRBV29-1 and TRBJ2-7; 8 nucleotides agree with TRBD2. The sequence derives from a woman of 80 years or more with acute or convalescent COVID-19. The source material was peripheral blood. As DNA, the CDR3 is TGCAGCGTTGGCTCAGCGGGGGTAGGGTACGAGCAGTACTTC. This sequence encodes CSVGSAGVGYEQYF.